This T cell receptor beta chain was captured in a study of blood T cells in healthy people across ages. Study observations and caveats: More naive CD4+ cells and higher diversity were found in long-lived than in aged donors.

This CDR3 contains 11 residues. Per the germline V gene, CDR1 is GTSNPN and CDR2 is SVGIG (reference sequence). The V end lost 8 bases, the J end lost 5 bases, and 12 bases lay between the germline ends. With regard to this clonotype: Its antigen is undetermined.

Then a second PCR, running roughly 7 to 12 cycles, was carried out with a sample-barcoded 5' primer and a J-beta primer mix. One entry per CDR3 protein, called by TCRdb with MiXCR from the 5' RACE reads. The sample lists about 1.4 million distinct CDR3 sequences; 45% to 70% were seen once. The origin of this receptor is a man younger than 35 in good health. The chain carries TRBV30 and TRBJ2-5; D remains ambiguous. Sequenced sample: blood. The CDR3 nucleotides read TGTGCCGGGAAGGTGATGGAGACCCAGTACTTC. This encodes CAGKVMETQYF.